Following are 27 T cell receptor beta chains from one sample sequenced in a study of CD4 and CD8 cells across lung adenocarcinoma regions. Each CDR3 protein gets one entry after TCRdb re-called the PCR reads with MiXCR. The data hold 20,000 to 25,000 distinct CDR3 sequences, with under 65% observed a single time. The sample taken for sequencing was CD4+ T cells from the center of a lung tumor. Every receptor here comes from a male donor with lung adenocarcinoma. The CD4 and CD8 labels of this study may be unreliable.

Note on this clonotype: A read error may account for a junction end that differs from germline. The chain combines TRBV4-1 with TRBJ2-1; no clear D. Germline CDR1 reads MGHRA; CDR2 reads YSYEKL. The CDR3 is made up of 15 amino acids. The DNA of the CDR3 is TGCGCCAGCAGCAAAGAAGCCCATACCTACAATGAGCAGTTCTTC. This codes for CASSKEAHTYNEQFF.

This clonotype was observed at least ten times. The chain carries TRBV7-2 and TRBJ2-1; TRBD2 matches 15 bases. Germline V gives CDR1 SGHTA, CDR2 FQGNSA. This CDR3 spans 15 amino acids. After removal of 3 bases from V and 10 bases from J, the junction contained 4 bases not matched to a gene. Written as DNA, the CDR3 is TGTGCCAGCAGCTTCTCCGGGACTAGCGGGAGGGAGCAGTTCTTC. This gives the protein CASSFSGTSGREQFF.

This clonotype showed up just a few times. The chain joins TRBV3-1 to TRBJ2-5, with 10 bases that match TRBD2. CDR1 LGHDT and CDR2 YNNKEL come from the germline V gene (reference sequence). With 2 bases clipped from V and 5 bases from J, the junction kept 5 bases outside the gene matches. CDR3 length: 15 amino acids. This CDR3 reads CASSQFGTSEETQYF. The CDR3 coding sequence is TGTGCCAGCAGCCAATTTGGGACTAGCGAGGAGACCCAGTACTTC.

This clonotype was seen many times. The CDR3 DNA sequence: TGTGCCAGCAGCGCCCTCCATAAGGGAATCTCTGAAGAGACCCAGTACTTC. Translation gives CASSALHKGISEETQYF. The chain carries TRBV9 and TRBJ2-1; D remains unclear. TRBJ2-5 matches the DNA end more closely, so the J call is doubtful. Per the germline V gene, CDR1 is SGDLS and CDR2 is YYNGEE. CDR3 length: 17 residues.

V usage is TRBV3-1 and J usage is TRBJ2-1, with 8 bases that match TRBD1. Germline assignment: CDR1 LGHDT and CDR2 YNNKEL (reference sequence). The CDR3 totals 13 residues. V trimming: 2 bases; J trimming: 10 bases; junction bases outside the gene matches: 4. The CDR3 DNA sequence: TGTGCCAGCAGCCAAATCGACAGGGGCGAGCAGTTCTTC. It codes for CASSQIDRGEQFF.

V usage is TRBV5-1 and J usage is TRBJ2-3; D is ambiguous. The V gene lost 0 bases and the J gene lost 4 bases, with 6 bases spanning the gap. The CDR3 has 13 residues. Germline assignment: CDR1 SGHRS and CDR2 YFSETQ. CDR3 nucleotide sequence: TGCGCCAGCAGCTTGGCCCGCCCAGATACGCAGTATTTT. It yields the protein CASSLARPDTQYF. Full variable domain (rest looked up from reference TRBV5-1 and TRBJ2-3): KAGVTQTPRYLIKTRGQQVTLSCSPISGHRSVSWYQQTPGQGLQFLFEYFSETQRNKGNFPGRFSGRQFSNSRSEMNVSTLELGDSALYLCASSLARPDTQYFGPGTRLTVL.

This clonotype was counted a few times. This sequence joins TRBV7-8 and TRBJ2-1, with TRBD2 matching 8 bases. Germline V gene sequence: CDR1 SGHVS, CDR2 FQNEAQ. CDR3 length equals 15 residues. Trimming removed 5 bases from V and 13 bases from J; junction bases left unmatched: 16. In nucleotides, the CDR3 is TGTGCCAGCAGCGATAGCGGGATGAGGCAAGAGACCCAGTTCTTC. This gives the protein CASSDSGMRQETQFF.

For this clonotype: An end of the junction differs from the germline gene, which may be a read error. Here the CDR3 reads CASSYYQEARHF. The CDR3 nucleotides are TGTGCCAGCAGTTACTACCAAGAGGCCCGGCACTTC. The chain links TRBV6-2 or TRBV6-3 to TRBJ2-4; D is ambiguous. Germline loops: CDR1 MNHEY, CDR2 SVGEGT. This CDR3 spans 12 amino acids.

On this clonotype: One end of the junction fails to match germline, which may point to a read error. This chain links TRBV7-6 with TRBJ2-4, with TRBD2 matching over 9 bases. Per the germline V gene, CDR1 is SGHVS and CDR2 is FNYEAQ. The CDR3 sequence is 16 residues long. The CDR3 sequence: CPSTSSGRGGKNMQYF. In nucleotides, the CDR3 is TGTCCGAGCACCTCCTCGGGGCGGGGGGGCAAAAACATGCAGTACTTC.

This clonotype was seen only once. The chain carries TRBV6-1 and TRBJ2-3, with 8 nucleotides matching TRBD2. With the DNA end fitting TRBJ2-7 better, the J assignment may be wrong. The germline CDR1 and CDR2 sequences are MNHNS and SASEGT. The CDR3 consists of 16 residues. The CDR3 is CASSRGLGRGKDTQYF. In DNA, the CDR3 is TGTGCCAGCAGTAGGGGACTAGGGCGAGGGAAAGATACGCAGTACTTC.

This chain connects TRBV7-2 to TRBJ2-1; tentatively, D is TRBD1 or TRBD2 (5 bases each). The DNA end favors TRBJ2-7, so the J call may be wrong. Germline assignment: CDR1 SGHTA and CDR2 FQGNSA. The CDR3 contains 13 residues. CDR3 DNA: TGTGCCAGCAGCCGGGACCACTCCTACGAGCAGTACTTC. Translating it yields CASSRDHSYEQYF.

This clonotype has a handful of counts. The chain links TRBV27 to TRBJ1-2; D is unresolved. CDR3 length: 12 residues. Trimming shortened V by 8 bases and J by 5 bases, and 12 bases separated the two germline ends. Per the germline V gene, CDR1 is MNHEY and CDR2 is SMNVEV (reference sequence). CDR3 bases: TGTGCCAGCTGGACCCAAATTTATGGCTACACCTTC. Protein: CASWTQIYGYTF.

The rearrangement joins TRBV30 to TRBJ1-2; 11 bases are a match to TRBD1. Germline V lookup: CDR1 GTSNPN, CDR2 SVGIG (reference sequence). Unmatched junction bases numbered 6, after V lost 3 bases and J lost 9 bases. The CDR3 has 13 residues. Here the CDR3 reads CAWRPGQGGSYTF. CDR3 nucleotide sequence: TGTGCCTGGAGACCGGGACAGGGGGGAAGCTACACCTTC.

This chain uses TRBV27 with TRBJ2-7, with 9 positions matching TRBD1. CDR3 length: 14 amino acids. Looked up from germline, CDR1 is MNHEY and CDR2 is SMNVEV (reference sequence). Trimming at V came to 4 bases and at J to 5 bases, leaving 6 bases not matched to a gene. The CDR3 sequence is CASSYGTGRNEQYF. The CDR3 bases are TGTGCCAGCAGTTACGGGACAGGGAGGAACGAGCAGTACTTC.

On this clonotype itself: One end of the junction does not line up with germline, which may come from a read error. V gene TRBV10-3 combines with J gene TRBJ2-3, with 7 bases lining up with TRBD2. CDR3 length: 18 residues. Germline values: CDR1 ENHRY, CDR2 SYGVKD. CDR3 region: CATQRWGRSGCAKDTQYF. The CDR3 DNA reads as TGTGCCACCCAACGTTGGGGTCGTAGCGGGTGTGCCAAAGATACGCAGTATTTC.

The chain combines TRBV27 with TRBJ2-1; D may be TRBD2 (5 bases). The end of the DNA aligns better with TRBJ2-7, so the J call may be wrong. Germline-derived CDR1 and CDR2 are MNHEY and SMNVEV (reference sequence). This CDR3 has 15 amino acids. The CDR3 nucleotides are TGTGCCAGCAGTTTATCGGAACGGGATATCTACGAGCAGTACTTC. This translates into CASSLSERDIYEQYF.

The chain joins TRBV6-1 to TRBJ2-1; D remains unclear. Germline CDR1 and CDR2: MNHNS and SASEGT. The CDR3 is 12 amino acids. Trimming cost V 2 bases and J 9 bases, with 8 bases left between them. CDR3 amino acids: CASSENGGEQFF. The CDR3 DNA follows: TGTGCCAGCAGTGAAAATGGTGGTGAGCAGTTCTTC.

At least ten counts were recorded for this clonotype. This chain uses TRBV27 with TRBJ2-4, with 8 bases aligning to TRBD2. The germline V gene has CDR1 MNHEY and CDR2 SMNVEV (reference sequence). The ends lost 7 bases at V and 9 bases at J; junction bases unmatched: 14. This CDR3 has 15 residues. The CDR3 reads CASTGVAGSDTIQYF. CDR3 sequence (DNA): TGTGCCAGCACCGGAGTAGCGGGGTCCGACACCATTCAGTACTTC.

About this clonotype itself: A read error may account for a junction end that differs from germline. The chain joins TRBV6-1 to TRBJ2-2; D remains unclear. The CDR3 totals 15 residues. In germline, CDR1 is MNHNS, CDR2 SASEGT. CDR3 amino acids: CASRLQAVSPDELYF. In DNA form, the CDR3 reads TGTGCCAGCAGACTCCAGGCTGTGAGTCCCGATGAGCTGTATTTT.

J is TRBJ2-1 and V is TRBV5-1; TRBD2 matches at 7 bases. The CDR3 runs to 15 residues. Germline assignment: CDR1 SGHRS and CDR2 YFSETQ. V gave up 0 bases and J gave up 6 bases; unmatched junction bases: 6. CDR3 nucleotides: TGCGCCAGCAGCTTGGGGCGGGAGTACGGCAATGAGCAGTTCTTC. As protein: CASSLGREYGNEQFF.

Regarding this clonotype: At one of its ends the junction is not consistent with the germline gene, which may arise from a read error. The V and J genes are TRBV4-2 and TRBJ2-3; D not certain. The germline gives CDR1 LGHNA, CDR2 YNFKEQ. There are 16 residues in the CDR3. This chain's CDR3 is CASRDSGVTAKNTQYF. The CDR3 nucleotides read TGTGCCAGCCGCGACTCGGGCGTAACAGCCAAAAATACGCAGTATTTC.

This clonotype was observed a handful of times. At one boundary the junction diverges from the germline segment, which might be a read error. The CDR3 DNA reads as TGTGCCAGCAGTCCTGGCCGACTAGCTTCTGGCCAAGATACCCAGTATTTC. This encodes CASSPGRLASGQDTQYF. This sequence joins TRBV27 and TRBJ2-5; TRBD2 matches 7 bases. This CDR3 has 17 residues. CDR1 is MNHEY and CDR2 is SMNVEV in the germline V gene (reference sequence).

In the case of this clonotype: Sequence at one end of the junction differs from germline and may be a read error. The rearrangement joins TRBV27 to TRBJ2-5, with D possibly matching TRBD2 (6 bases). Germline values: CDR1 MNHEY, CDR2 SMNVEV (reference sequence). The CDR3 runs 15 residues. In nucleotides, the CDR3 is TGTGCCGCGGGGCTATGGGGCCGTGCCCAAGAGACGCAGTACTTC. This gives the protein CAAGLWGRAQETQYF.

This clonotype occurred many times. V gene TRBV6-1 combines with J gene TRBJ1-2; D unresolved. The CDR3 loop spans 13 amino acids. CDR1 MNHNS and CDR2 SASEGT come from the germline V gene. With 1 base removed from V and 8 bases from J, the gap between germline ends came to 11 bases. The CDR3 loop reads CASSEGTERGYTF. The CDR3 DNA reads as TGTGCCAGCAGTGAAGGGACCGAAAGGGGCTACACCTTC.

This chain joins TRBV27 and TRBJ2-1; either TRBD1 or TRBD2 may fit D (6 bases each). The DNA end favors TRBJ2-7, so the J call may be wrong. Germline V lookup: CDR1 MNHEY, CDR2 SMNVEV (reference sequence). CDR3 length: 14 amino acids. Here the CDR3 DNA reads TGTGCCAGCAGTTCCACGGGGGCTGCCTACGAGCAGTACTTC. Translation gives CASSSTGAAYEQYF.

In its sample, this clonotype was seen many times. This sequence joins TRBV10-1 and TRBJ2-2; D is unresolved. Germline V gene sequence: CDR1 WNHNN, CDR2 SYGVQD (reference sequence). V shed 3 bases and J shed 4 bases, with 6 bases lying between them. CDR3 length equals 13 residues. The CDR3 sequence is CASSDPGTGELFF. In nucleotides, the CDR3 is TGCGCCAGCAGTGACCCAGGCACCGGGGAGCTGTTTTTT.

The gene calls are TRBV11-3 and TRBJ2-5; 14 nucleotides agree with TRBD2. The CDR3 contains 18 residues. CDR1 is SGHNT, CDR2 YENEEA, per germline. The V segment lost 4 bases and the J segment 3 bases; nucleotides outside the gene matches: 10. The DNA for the CDR3 is TGTGCCAGCAGCTCATTGACTAGCGGGAGGGCCATCGAAGAGACCCAGTACTTC. Translating it yields CASSSLTSGRAIEETQYF.